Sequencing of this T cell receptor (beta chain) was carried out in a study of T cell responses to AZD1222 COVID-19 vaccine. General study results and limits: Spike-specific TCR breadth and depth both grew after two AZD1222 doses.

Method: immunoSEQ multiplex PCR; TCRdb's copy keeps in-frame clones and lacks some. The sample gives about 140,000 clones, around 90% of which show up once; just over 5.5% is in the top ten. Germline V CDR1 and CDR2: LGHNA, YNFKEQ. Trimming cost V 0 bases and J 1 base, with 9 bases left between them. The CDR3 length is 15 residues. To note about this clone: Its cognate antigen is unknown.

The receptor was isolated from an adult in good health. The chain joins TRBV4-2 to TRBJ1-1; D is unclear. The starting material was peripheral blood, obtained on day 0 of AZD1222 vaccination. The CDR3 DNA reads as TGTGCCAGCAGCCAAGATACCAGATCGAACACTGAAGCTTTCTTT. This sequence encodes CASSQDTRSNTEAFF.